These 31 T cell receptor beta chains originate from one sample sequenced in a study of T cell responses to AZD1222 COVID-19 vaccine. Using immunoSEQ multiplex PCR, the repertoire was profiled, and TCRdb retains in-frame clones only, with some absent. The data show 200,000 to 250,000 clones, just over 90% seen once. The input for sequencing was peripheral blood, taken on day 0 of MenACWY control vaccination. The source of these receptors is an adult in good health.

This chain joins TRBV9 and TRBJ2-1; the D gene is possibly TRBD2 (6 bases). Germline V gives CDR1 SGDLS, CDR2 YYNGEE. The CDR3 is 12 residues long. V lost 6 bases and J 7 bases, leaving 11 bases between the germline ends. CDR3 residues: CASTRDGNEQFF. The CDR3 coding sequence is TGTGCCAGCACGCGGGATGGGAATGAGCAGTTCTTC.

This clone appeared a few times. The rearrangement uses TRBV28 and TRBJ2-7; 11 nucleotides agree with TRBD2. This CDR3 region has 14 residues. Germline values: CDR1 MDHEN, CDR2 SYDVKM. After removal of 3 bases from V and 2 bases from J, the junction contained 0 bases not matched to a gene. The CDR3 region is CASSFSGGAYEQYF. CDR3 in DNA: TGTGCCAGCAGTTTTAGCGGGGGGGCCTACGAGCAGTACTTC.

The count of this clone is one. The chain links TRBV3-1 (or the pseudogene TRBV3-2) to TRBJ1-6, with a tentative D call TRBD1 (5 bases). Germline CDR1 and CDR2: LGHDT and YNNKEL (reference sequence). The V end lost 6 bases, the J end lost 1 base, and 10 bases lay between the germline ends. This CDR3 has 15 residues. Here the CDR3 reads CASRLQGSYNSPLHF. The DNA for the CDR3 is TGTGCCAGCAGGTTGCAGGGATCCTATAATTCACCCCTCCACTTT.

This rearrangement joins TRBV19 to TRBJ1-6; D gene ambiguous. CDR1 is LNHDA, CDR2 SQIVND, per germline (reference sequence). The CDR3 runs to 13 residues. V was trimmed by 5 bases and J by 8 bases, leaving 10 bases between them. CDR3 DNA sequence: TGTGCCAGTAGTCTCCGGACGGATTCACCCCTCCACTTT. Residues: CASSLRTDSPLHF.

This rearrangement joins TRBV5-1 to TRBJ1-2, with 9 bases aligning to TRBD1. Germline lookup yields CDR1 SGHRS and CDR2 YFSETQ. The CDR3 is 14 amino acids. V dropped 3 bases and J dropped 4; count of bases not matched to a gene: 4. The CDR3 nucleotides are TGCGCCAGCAGCTCCCTGACAGGGGGCTATGGCTACACCTTC. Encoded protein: CASSSLTGGYGYTF.

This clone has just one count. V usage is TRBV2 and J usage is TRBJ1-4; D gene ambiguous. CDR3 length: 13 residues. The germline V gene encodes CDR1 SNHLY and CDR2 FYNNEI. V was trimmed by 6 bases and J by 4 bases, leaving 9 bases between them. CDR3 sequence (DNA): TGTGCCAGCAGGGAGATGATTAATGAAAAACTGTTTTTT. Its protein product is CASREMINEKLFF.

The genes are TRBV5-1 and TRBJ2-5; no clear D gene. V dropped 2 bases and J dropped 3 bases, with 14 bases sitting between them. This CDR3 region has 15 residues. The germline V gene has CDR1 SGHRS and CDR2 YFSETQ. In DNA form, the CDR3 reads TGCGCCAGCAGCTTTGCTACCGCGACAAAAGAGACCCAGTACTTC. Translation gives CASSFATATKETQYF.

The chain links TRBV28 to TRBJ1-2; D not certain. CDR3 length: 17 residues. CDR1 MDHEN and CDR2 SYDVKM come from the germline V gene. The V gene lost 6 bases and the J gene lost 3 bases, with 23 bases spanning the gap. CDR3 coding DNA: TGTGCCAGCAGACTTGGGTCAGCGACCTGGGGTGACTATGGCTACACCTTC. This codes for CASRLGSATWGDYGYTF.

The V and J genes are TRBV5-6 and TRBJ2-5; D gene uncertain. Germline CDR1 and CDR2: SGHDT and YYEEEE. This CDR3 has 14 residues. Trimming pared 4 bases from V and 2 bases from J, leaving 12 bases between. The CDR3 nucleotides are TGTGCCAGCAGCGTAGTGTTGCTGCAAGAGACCCAGTACTTC. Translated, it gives CASSVVLLQETQYF.

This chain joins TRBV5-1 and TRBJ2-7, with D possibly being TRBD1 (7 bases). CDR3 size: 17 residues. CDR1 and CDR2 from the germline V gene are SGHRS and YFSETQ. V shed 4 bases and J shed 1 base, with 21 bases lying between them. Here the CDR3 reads CASSPEPWAGGSYEQYF. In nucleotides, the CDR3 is TGCGCCAGCAGCCCCGAACCGTGGGCAGGGGGGTCCTACGAGCAGTACTTC. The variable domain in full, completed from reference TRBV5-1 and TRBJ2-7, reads KAGVTQTPRYLIKTRGQQVTLSCSPISGHRSVSWYQQTPGQGLQFLFEYFSETQRNKGNFPGRFSGRQFSNSRSEMNVSTLELGDSALYLCASSPEPWAGGSYEQYFGPGTRLTVT.

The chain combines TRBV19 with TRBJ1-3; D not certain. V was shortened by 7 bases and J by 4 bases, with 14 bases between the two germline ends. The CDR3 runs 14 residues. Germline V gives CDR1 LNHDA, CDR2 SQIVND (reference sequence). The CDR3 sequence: CASTVGRSGNTIYF. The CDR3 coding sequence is TGTGCCAGTACCGTGGGTAGATCCGGAAACACCATATATTTT.

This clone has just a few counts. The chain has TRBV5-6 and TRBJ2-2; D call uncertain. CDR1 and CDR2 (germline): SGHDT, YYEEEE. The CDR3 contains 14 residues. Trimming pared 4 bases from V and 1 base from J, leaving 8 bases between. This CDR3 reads CASSLALNTGELFF. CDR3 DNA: TGTGCCAGCAGCCTCGCCCTGAACACCGGGGAGCTGTTTTTT.

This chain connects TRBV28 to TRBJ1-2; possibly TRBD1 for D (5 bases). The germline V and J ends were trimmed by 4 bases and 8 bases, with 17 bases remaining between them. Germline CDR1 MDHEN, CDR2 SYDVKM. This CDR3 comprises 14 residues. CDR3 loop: CASSSPGGFGGYTF. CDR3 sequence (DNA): TGTGCCAGCAGTTCACCGGGGGGTTTTGGAGGCTACACCTTC.

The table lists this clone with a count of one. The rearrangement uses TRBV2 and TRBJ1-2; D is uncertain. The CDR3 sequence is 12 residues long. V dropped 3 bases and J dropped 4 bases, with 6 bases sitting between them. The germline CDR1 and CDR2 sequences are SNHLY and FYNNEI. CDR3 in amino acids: CASSEAIYGYTF. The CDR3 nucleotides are TGTGCCAGCAGTGAGGCCATCTATGGCTACACCTTC.

The CDR3 nucleotides read TGTGCCAGCAGCCTCTTAACTGGGGAGACTGAAGCTTTCTTT. Residues: CASSLLTGETEAFF. The chain is built from TRBV5-4 and TRBJ1-1; no clear D gene. The germline gives CDR1 SGHNT, CDR2 YYREEE (reference sequence). V was pared by 4 bases and J by 5 bases, with 15 bases between. The CDR3 totals 14 residues.

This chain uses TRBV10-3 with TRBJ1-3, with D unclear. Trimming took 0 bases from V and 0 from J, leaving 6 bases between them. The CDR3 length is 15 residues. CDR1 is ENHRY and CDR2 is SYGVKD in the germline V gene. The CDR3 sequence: CAISESGLSGNTIYF. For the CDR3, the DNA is TGTGCCATCAGTGAGTCGGGCCTCTCTGGAAACACCATATATTTT.

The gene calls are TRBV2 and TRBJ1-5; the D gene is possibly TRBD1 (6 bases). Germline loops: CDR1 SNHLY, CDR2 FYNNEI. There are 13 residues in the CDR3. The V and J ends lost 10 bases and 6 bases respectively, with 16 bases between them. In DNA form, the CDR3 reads TGTGCCACCCACGCCGGGGGCACTCAGCCCCAGCATTTT. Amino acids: CATHAGGTQPQHF.

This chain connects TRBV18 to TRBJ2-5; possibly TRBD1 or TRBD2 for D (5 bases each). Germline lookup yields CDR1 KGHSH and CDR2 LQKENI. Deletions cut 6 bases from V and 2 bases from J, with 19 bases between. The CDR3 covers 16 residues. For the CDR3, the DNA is TGTGCCAGCTCGAATACGGGGCGGAGACAGCAAGAGACCCAGTACTTC. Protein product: CASSNTGRRQQETQYF.

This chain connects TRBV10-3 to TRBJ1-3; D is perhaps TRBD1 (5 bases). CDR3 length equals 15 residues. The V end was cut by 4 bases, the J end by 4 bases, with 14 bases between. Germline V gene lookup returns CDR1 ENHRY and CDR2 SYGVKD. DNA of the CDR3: TGTGCCATCAGTGTGAGACAGACAAGAGGAAACACCATATATTTT. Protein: CAISVRQTRGNTIYF.

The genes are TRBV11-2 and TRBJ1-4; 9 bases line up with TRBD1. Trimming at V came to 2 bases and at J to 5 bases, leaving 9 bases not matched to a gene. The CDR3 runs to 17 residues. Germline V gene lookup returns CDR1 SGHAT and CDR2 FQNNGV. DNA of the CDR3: TGTGCCAGCAGCTTATTGCGAGGGGACAGGGAAAATGAAAAACTGTTTTTT. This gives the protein CASSLLRGDRENEKLFF.

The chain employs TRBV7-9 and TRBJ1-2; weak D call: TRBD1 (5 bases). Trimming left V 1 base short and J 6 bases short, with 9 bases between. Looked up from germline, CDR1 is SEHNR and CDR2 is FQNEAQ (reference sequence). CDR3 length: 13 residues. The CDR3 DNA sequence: TGTGCCAGCAGCTTAGTGGGGGAACATGGCTACACCTTC. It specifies CASSLVGEHGYTF.

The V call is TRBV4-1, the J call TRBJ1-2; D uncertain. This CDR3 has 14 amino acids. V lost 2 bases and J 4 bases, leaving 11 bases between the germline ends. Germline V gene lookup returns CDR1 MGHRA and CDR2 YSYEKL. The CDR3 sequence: CASSQYLPSYGYTF. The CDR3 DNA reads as TGCGCCAGCAGCCAATACCTCCCTTCCTATGGCTACACCTTC.

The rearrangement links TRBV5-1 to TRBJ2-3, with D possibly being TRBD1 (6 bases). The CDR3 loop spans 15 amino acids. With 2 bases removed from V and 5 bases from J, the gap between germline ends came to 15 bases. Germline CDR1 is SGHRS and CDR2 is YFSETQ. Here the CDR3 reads CASSFLGARGDTQYF. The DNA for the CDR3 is TGCGCCAGCAGCTTTCTGGGGGCCAGAGGAGATACGCAGTATTTT.

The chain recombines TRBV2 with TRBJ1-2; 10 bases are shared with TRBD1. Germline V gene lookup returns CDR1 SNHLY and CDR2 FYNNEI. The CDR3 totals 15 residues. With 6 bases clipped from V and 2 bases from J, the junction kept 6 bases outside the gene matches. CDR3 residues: CASRKGTGENYGYTF. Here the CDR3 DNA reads TGTGCCAGCAGGAAGGGGACAGGGGAGAACTATGGCTACACCTTC.

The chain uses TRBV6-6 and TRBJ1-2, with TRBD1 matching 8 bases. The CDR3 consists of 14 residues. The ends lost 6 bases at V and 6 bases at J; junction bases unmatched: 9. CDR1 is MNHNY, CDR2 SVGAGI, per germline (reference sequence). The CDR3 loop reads CASSQTGAFDGYTF. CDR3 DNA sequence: TGTGCCAGCAGCCAGACAGGGGCGTTTGATGGCTACACCTTC.

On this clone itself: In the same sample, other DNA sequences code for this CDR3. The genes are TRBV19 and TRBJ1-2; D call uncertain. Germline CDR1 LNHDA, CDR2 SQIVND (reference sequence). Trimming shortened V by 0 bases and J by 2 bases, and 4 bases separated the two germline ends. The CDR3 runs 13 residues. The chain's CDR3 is CASSIDGNYGYTF. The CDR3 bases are TGTGCCAGTAGTATAGACGGAAACTATGGCTACACCTTC.

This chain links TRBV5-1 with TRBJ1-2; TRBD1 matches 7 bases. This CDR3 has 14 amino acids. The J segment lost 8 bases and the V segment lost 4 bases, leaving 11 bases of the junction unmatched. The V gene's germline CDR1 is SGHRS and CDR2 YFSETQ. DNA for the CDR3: TGCGCCAGCAGCCCGGGACAGTTGCTAGGCGGCTACACCTTC. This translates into CASSPGQLLGGYTF.

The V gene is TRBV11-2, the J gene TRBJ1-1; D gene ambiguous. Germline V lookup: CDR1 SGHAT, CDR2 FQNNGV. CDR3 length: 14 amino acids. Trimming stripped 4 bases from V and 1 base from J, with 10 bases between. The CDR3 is CASSSQRGNTEAFF. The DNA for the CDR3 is TGTGCCAGCAGCTCACAGCGGGGGAACACTGAAGCTTTCTTT.

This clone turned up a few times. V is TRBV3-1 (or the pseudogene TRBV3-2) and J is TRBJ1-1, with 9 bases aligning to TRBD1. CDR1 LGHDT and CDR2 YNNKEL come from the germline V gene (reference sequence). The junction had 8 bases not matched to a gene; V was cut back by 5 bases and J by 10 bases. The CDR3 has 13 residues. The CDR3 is CASSFTGGSRAFF. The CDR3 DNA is TGTGCCAGCAGCTTCACAGGGGGCTCCCGAGCTTTCTTT.

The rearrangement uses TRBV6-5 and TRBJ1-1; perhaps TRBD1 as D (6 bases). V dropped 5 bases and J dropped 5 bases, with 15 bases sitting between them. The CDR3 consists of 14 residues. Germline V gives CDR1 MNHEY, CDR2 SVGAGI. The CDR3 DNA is TGTGCCAGCAGTCTCTTTAACAGGGCGACTGAAGCTTTCTTT. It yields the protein CASSLFNRATEAFF.

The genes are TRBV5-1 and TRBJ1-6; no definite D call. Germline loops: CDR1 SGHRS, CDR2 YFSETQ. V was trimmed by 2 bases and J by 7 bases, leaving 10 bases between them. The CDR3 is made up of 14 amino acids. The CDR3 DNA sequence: TGCGCCAGCAGCTTTGAGGGCCGAAATTCACCCCTCCACTTT. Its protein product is CASSFEGRNSPLHF.